Listed below are T cell receptor beta chains from one sample, sequenced in a study of blood T cell repertoires in COVID-19. Clones were sequenced by immunoSEQ multiplex PCR, and TCRdb holds only the in-frame ones, with some missing. Here the sample spans 65,000 to 95,000 clones, about 88% being singletons. The sequenced sample was peripheral blood. The receptors were sampled from a man between 65 and 80 years old with active or convalescent COVID-19. Each CDR3 is given with its conserved first and last residue. The D gene is left open where the match is weak. Clone size appears in some rows only: once, few, many, or a class for an expanded clone.

CASSLGAGGITDTQYF,TGTGCCAGCAGCTTAGGTGCGGGGGGGATCACAGATACGCAGTATTTT,TRBD2,TRBJ2-3,-,TRBV11-2
CASSLGTSLSYEQYF,TGCGCCAGCAGCTTGGGTACCTCCCTATCCTACGAGCAGTACTTC,-,TRBJ2-7,-,TRBV5-1
CASGLWARVGYTF,TGTGCTAGTGGTTTGTGGGCGCGGGTAGGCTACACCTTC,-,TRBJ1-2,few,TRBV12-5
CASRQVDTQYF,TGTGCCAGCAGACAGGTAGATACGCAGTATTTT,-,TRBJ2-3,-,TRBV27
CASGLGTGGETQYF,TGTGCTAGTGGTCTCGGGACAGGGGGAGAGACCCAGTACTTC,TRBD1,TRBJ2-5,few,TRBV12-5
CSVEDRTGSVRNEQFF,TGCAGCGTTGAAGATCGCACAGGGTCAGTACGCAATGAGCAGTTCTTC,-,TRBJ2-1,-,TRBV29-1
CASRSNPAGGSDTQYF,TGCGCCAGCAGATCGAATCCAGCGGGAGGATCCGATACGCAGTATTTT,TRBD2,TRBJ2-3,-,TRBV5-1
CATQGADGNTIYF,TGTGCCACGCAGGGGGCGGATGGAAACACCATATATTTT,TRBD1,TRBJ1-3,-,TRBV19
CARGGQGNNEQFF,TGTGCCAGGGGAGGACAGGGAAACAATGAGCAGTTCTTC,TRBD1,TRBJ2-1,-,TRBV7-2
CASSTGTSGYNEQFF,TGTGCCAGCAGTACTGGGACTAGCGGCTACAATGAGCAGTTCTTC,TRBD2,TRBJ2-1,-,TRBV27
CAIGDRATEAFF,TGTGCCATCGGGGACAGGGCGACTGAAGCTTTCTTT,TRBD1,TRBJ1-1,-,TRBV10-3
CASSYADRDGEQYF,TGTGCCAGCAGTTACGCGGACAGGGACGGCGAGCAGTACTTC,TRBD1,TRBJ2-7,-,TRBV6-6
CASSSGGTNTQYF,TGTGCCAGTAGTAGCGGGGGGACTAATACGCAGTATTTT,TRBD2,TRBJ2-3,-,TRBV19
CASSSGGGGYTF,TGTGCCAGCAGCTCGGGCGGAGGTGGCTACACCTTC,-,TRBJ1-2,many,TRBV7-9